This TCR beta chain is drawn from a study of cytomegalovirus exposure and HLA in healthy donors. V trimming: 3 bases; J trimming: 3 bases; junction bases outside the gene matches: 5. CDR1 LNHDA and CDR2 SQIVND come from the germline V gene (reference sequence). This CDR3 is built from 15 residues. Use of 60 Vbeta and 13 Jbeta primers characterized the PCR. Profiling relied on immunoSEQ multiplex PCR, and the TCRdb table lists in-frame clones only, not all of them. The repertoire includes approximately 100,000 clones, around 75% of them detected once, and approximately 11% sits in the top ten. As to this clone: Its specificity is unknown.

Study-level findings and limits: A later look showed TCR association rates differing by HLA locus, highest for DRB1 and lowest for HLA-C. CMV serostatus was the only immune exposure information that was available.

V and J are TRBV19 and TRBJ1-5, with 7 bases matching TRBD1. What was sequenced was PBMCs. The clonotype comes from a man aged 18 to 30 in good health and CMV-seropositive. The CDR3 nucleotides read TGTGCCAGTAGTATGAAGGGACAGACCAATCAGCCCCAGCATTTT. The encoded protein is CASSMKGQTNQPQHF.